One sample yielded the 21 T cell receptor beta chains listed below, sequenced in a study of blood T cell repertoires in COVID-19. Some clones are missing from TCRdb's copy, which holds only in-frame ones; the method was immunoSEQ multiplex PCR. The sample records about 60,000 clones, about nine tenths being singletons. The sample was peripheral blood. Every receptor here comes from a human donor with active COVID-19. The donor label of this sample is uncertain.

For this clone: The junction does not match germline at one end; this may be a read error. The chain employs TRBV11-2 and TRBJ2-7; 7 bases agree with TRBD2. Germline CDR1 and CDR2: SGHAT and FQNNGV. CDR3 length: 16 residues. For the CDR3, the DNA is TGTGCCAGCAGCTTTCAGGGACTACAGGACTCCAACGAGCAGTACTTC. It yields the protein CASSFQGLQDSNEQYF.

V usage is TRBV6-5 and J usage is TRBJ2-5, with D maybe TRBD2 (6 bases). The ends were cut back, 6 bases at V and 2 bases at J, with 13 bases in the middle. The germline gives CDR1 MNHEY, CDR2 SVGAGI. The CDR3 spans 14 residues. The CDR3 sequence is CASRTGTFQETQYF. The CDR3 DNA reads as TGTGCCAGCAGAACCGGGACTTTTCAAGAGACCCAGTACTTC.

The V and J genes are TRBV19 and TRBJ1-1; D perhaps matches TRBD1 (5 bases). Germline CDR1 and CDR2: LNHDA and SQIVND (reference sequence). V gave up 10 bases and J gave up 8 bases, with 11 bases separating them. The CDR3 is made up of 10 amino acids. The CDR3 protein is CATSGIEAFF. The CDR3, as DNA: TGTGCCACGTCAGGGATAGAAGCTTTCTTT.

This clone was recorded once. The chain has TRBV4-2 and TRBJ2-5; 7 bases agree with TRBD2. V trimming: 0 bases; J trimming: 4 bases; junction bases outside the gene matches: 5. The CDR3 consists of 15 residues. CDR1 is LGHNA and CDR2 is YNFKEQ in the germline V gene. The CDR3, as DNA: TGTGCCAGCAGCCAAGATGGGCTAGCGGCAGAGACCCAGTACTTC. Protein sequence: CASSQDGLAAETQYF.

The chain links TRBV5-1 to TRBJ2-3; TRBD2 matches 8 bases. Germline loops: CDR1 SGHRS, CDR2 YFSETQ. The V segment lost 3 bases and the J segment 1 base; nucleotides outside the gene matches: 4. The CDR3 extends over 15 amino acids. The CDR3 reads CASSSRGGRTDTQYF. The DNA for the CDR3 is TGCGCCAGCAGCTCTCGGGGGGGCCGCACAGATACGCAGTATTTT.

This sequence joins TRBV7-8 and TRBJ1-3; D may be TRBD1 (6 bases). CDR3 length: 17 amino acids. Between the trimmed V and J ends, which lost 1 base and 0 bases, there was a span of 13 bases. Germline CDR1 and CDR2: SGHVS and FQNEAQ. The CDR3 DNA reads as TGTGCCAGCAGCTTAGGGCGCAGGGGTTCCTCTGGAAACACCATATATTTT. This gives the protein CASSLGRRGSSGNTIYF.

The rearrangement uses TRBV6-5 and TRBJ1-3, with D uncertain. Trimming shortened V by 4 bases and J by 3 bases, and 10 bases separated the two germline ends. The CDR3 has 14 amino acids. The V gene's germline CDR1 is MNHEY and CDR2 SVGAGI. The CDR3 sequence is CASSSAGSGNTIYF. CDR3 bases: TGTGCCAGCAGTTCAGCAGGCAGTGGAAACACCATATATTTT.

The chain is built from TRBV7-2 and TRBJ2-1; 7 bases agree with TRBD2. Germline V gene lookup returns CDR1 SGHTA and CDR2 FQGNSA. The junction had 4 bases not matched to a gene; V was cut back by 1 base and J by 4 bases. CDR3 length: 15 amino acids. In DNA, the CDR3 is TGTGCCAGCAGCTTAGTAGCAGCGGGGTACAATGAGCAGTTCTTC. It translates to CASSLVAAGYNEQFF.

V and J are TRBV7-2 and TRBJ1-5; perhaps TRBD1 as D (6 bases). Trimming pared 5 bases from V and 4 bases from J, leaving 15 bases between. The germline V gene has CDR1 SGHTA and CDR2 FQGNSA. The CDR3 has 15 amino acids. CDR3 DNA sequence: TGTGCCAGCAGCCAATTACAGGGATCAAATCAGCCCCAGCATTTT. As protein: CASSQLQGSNQPQHF.

The chain carries TRBV27 and TRBJ2-1, with 7 bases lining up with TRBD1. CDR1 and CDR2 from the germline V gene are MNHEY and SMNVEV (reference sequence). This CDR3 spans 14 amino acids. Trimming took 5 bases from V and 5 from J; bases not matched to a gene: 6. The CDR3 protein is CASSLTDRNNEQFF. The CDR3 nucleotides read TGTGCCAGCAGTCTCACGGACAGGAACAATGAGCAGTTCTTC.

Sample share makes this clone medium-sized. The genes are TRBV27 and TRBJ2-7; D may be TRBD1 (6 bases). The CDR3 contains 14 residues. The V gene lost 7 bases and the J gene lost 3 bases, with 16 bases spanning the gap. The V gene's germline CDR1 is MNHEY and CDR2 SMNVEV (reference sequence). CDR3 amino acids: CASTSPDSYYEQYF. The CDR3 DNA reads as TGTGCCAGCACCTCACCGGACAGCTACTACGAGCAGTACTTC.

The V call is TRBV7-9, the J call TRBJ1-6; 10 bases fit TRBD1. Germline assignment: CDR1 SEHNR and CDR2 FQNEAQ (reference sequence). With V trimmed by 3 bases and J by 9 bases, 5 bases remained unmatched. This CDR3 contains 15 residues. The CDR3 coding sequence is TGTGCCAGCAGCTTGGGGACAGGGGTCGGTTCACCCCTCCACTTT. Translating gives CASSLGTGVGSPLHF.

The CDR3 here is CASTSIYRDYNEQFF. The CDR3 DNA sequence: TGTGCCAGTACCTCCATCTACAGGGACTACAATGAGCAGTTCTTC. J is TRBJ2-1 and V is TRBV19; maybe TRBD1 (6 bases). Trimming shortened V by 7 bases and J by 3 bases, and 16 bases separated the two germline ends. The CDR3 is 15 residues long. Germline values: CDR1 LNHDA, CDR2 SQIVND (reference sequence).

The gene calls are TRBV27 and TRBJ2-5, with TRBD1 matching 9 bases. Germline CDR1 and CDR2: MNHEY and SMNVEV (reference sequence). V gave up 0 bases and J gave up 3 bases; unmatched junction bases: 14. The length of the CDR3 is 19 residues. The CDR3 nucleotides read TGTGCCAGCAGTTTATCGTACCCGACAGGGGGAAGCCCGGAAGAGACCCAGTACTTC. Translating it yields CASSLSYPTGGSPEETQYF.

The V call is TRBV2, the J call TRBJ2-7; 7 nucleotides agree with TRBD2. Germline-derived CDR1 and CDR2 are SNHLY and FYNNEI. The CDR3 consists of 11 residues. V trimming: 3 bases; J trimming: 7 bases; junction bases outside the gene matches: 0. DNA for the CDR3: TGTGCCAGCAGTGAGCGGGAGGAGCAGTACTTC. Its translation is CASSEREEQYF.

The chain combines TRBV7-9 with TRBJ2-3; 9 bases are a match to TRBD2. V shed 1 base and J 3 bases; nucleotides not matched to a gene: 5. The CDR3 has 16 amino acids. In germline, CDR1 is SEHNR, CDR2 FQNEAQ (reference sequence). The CDR3 is CASSLGPSGTTDTQYF. The CDR3 DNA follows: TGTGCCAGCAGCTTAGGCCCTAGCGGGACGACAGATACGCAGTATTTT.

The sample holds one count of this clone. The J gene is TRBJ1-1, the V gene TRBV10-1; tentatively, D is TRBD1 (5 bases). The CDR3 is 15 amino acids. Looked up from germline, CDR1 is WNHNN and CDR2 is SYGVQD (reference sequence). Trimming took 0 bases from V and 2 from J, leaving 10 bases between them. The CDR3 sequence is CASSESTGGNTEAFF. The CDR3, as DNA: TGCGCCAGCAGTGAGTCGACGGGGGGAAACACTGAAGCTTTCTTT.

The chain carries TRBV29-1 and TRBJ1-5, with a tentative D call TRBD1 (5 bases). Per germline, CDR1 SQVTM and CDR2 ANQGSEA. The CDR3 has 13 residues. Between the trimmed V and J ends, which lost 7 bases and 6 bases, there was a span of 16 bases. The CDR3 loop reads CSAEQGRGQPQHF. CDR3 bases: TGCAGCGCCGAGCAGGGTAGGGGTCAGCCCCAGCATTTT. Full variable domain (rest looked up from reference TRBV29-1 and TRBJ1-5): SAVISQKPSRDICQRGTSLTIQCQVDSQVTMMFWYRQQPGQSLTLIATANQGSEATYESGFVIDKFPISRPNLTFSTLTVSNMSPEDSSIYLCSAEQGRGQPQHFGDGTRLSIL.

This clone was detected only once. This chain connects TRBV7-9 to TRBJ2-2; D perhaps matches TRBD1 (6 bases). Germline CDR1 SEHNR, CDR2 FQNEAQ (reference sequence). The CDR3 contains 14 residues. V dropped 0 bases and J dropped 7 bases, with 9 bases sitting between them. The CDR3 coding sequence is TGTGCCAGCAGCTTAGCGGGGGCGAACGGGGAGCTGTTTTTT. This encodes CASSLAGANGELFF.

The chain couples TRBV30 to TRBJ2-2, with 9 bases aligning to TRBD1. The germline V gene has CDR1 GTSNPN and CDR2 SVGIG (reference sequence). The J segment lost 6 bases and the V segment lost 5 bases, leaving 10 bases of the junction unmatched. This CDR3 contains 15 residues. The CDR3 spells CAWVFLGTGSGELFF. The CDR3 DNA is TGTGCCTGGGTGTTCCTAGGGACAGGGTCCGGGGAGCTGTTTTTT. The whole variable domain, filled in from reference TRBV30 and TRBJ2-2, reads SQTIHQWPATLVQPVGSPLSLECTVEGTSNPNLYWYRQAAGRGLQLLFYSVGIGQISSEVPQNLSASRPQDRQFILSSKKLLLSDSGFYLCAWVFLGTGSGELFFGEGSRLTVL.

This clone was seen a single time. The chain couples TRBV29-1 to TRBJ2-7, with D unresolved. CDR3 length: 12 amino acids. Trimming left V 2 bases short and J 0 bases short, with 5 bases between. Germline CDR1 reads SQVTM; CDR2 reads ANQGSEA. The CDR3 nucleotides read TGCAGCGTTGAAACTGGCTCCTACGAGCAGTACTTC. Translating gives CSVETGSYEQYF.